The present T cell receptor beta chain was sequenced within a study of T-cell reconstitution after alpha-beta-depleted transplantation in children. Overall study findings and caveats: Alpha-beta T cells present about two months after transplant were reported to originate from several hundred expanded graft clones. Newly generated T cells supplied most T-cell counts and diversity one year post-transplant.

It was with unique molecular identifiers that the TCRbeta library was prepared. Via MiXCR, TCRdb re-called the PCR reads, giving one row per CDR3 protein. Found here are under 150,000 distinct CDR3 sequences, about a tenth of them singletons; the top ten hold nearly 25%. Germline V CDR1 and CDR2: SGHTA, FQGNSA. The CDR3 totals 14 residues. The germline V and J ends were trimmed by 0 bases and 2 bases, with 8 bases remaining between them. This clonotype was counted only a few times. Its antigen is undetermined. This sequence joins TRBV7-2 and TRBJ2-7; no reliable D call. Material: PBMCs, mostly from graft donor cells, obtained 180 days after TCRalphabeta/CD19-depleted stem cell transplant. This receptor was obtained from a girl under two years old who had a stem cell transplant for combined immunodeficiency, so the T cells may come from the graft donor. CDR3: CASSLALGAYEQYF. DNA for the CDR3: TGTGCCAGCAGCTTAGCTCTCGGAGCCTACGAGCAGTACTTC. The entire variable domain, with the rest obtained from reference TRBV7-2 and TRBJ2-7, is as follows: GAGVSQSPSNKVTEKGKDVELRCDPISGHTALYWYRQSLGQGLEFLIYFQGNSAPDKSGLPSDRFSAERTGGSVSTLTIQRTQQEDSAVYLCASSLALGAYEQYFGPGTRLTVT.